This note documents a single T cell receptor beta chain sequence. Its antigen remains unknown. The entry originates in a study of graft-versus-host responses after intestinal transplantation. Germline CDR1 SGHVS, CDR2 FQNEAQ. The CDR3 totals 17 residues. Trimming took 0 bases from V and 3 from J; bases not matched to a gene: 9. TCRdb keeps only in-frame clones here, not all; method: immunoSEQ multiplex PCR. The data contain around 100,000 clones, over 85% of them seen just once; the ten biggest clones take up more than 0.9%. The chain combines TRBV7-8 with TRBJ2-3, with TRBD2 matching 7 bases. The source was unstimulated CD8+ T cells sorted from spleen or lymph node cells, collected before intestinal transplant. The source is a human donor who received an intestinal transplant. The CDR3 coding sequence is TGTGCCAGCAGCTTAGCGATCAGCGGGGTGTTAACAGATACGCAGTATTTT. This gives the protein CASSLAISGVLTDTQYF.